This T cell receptor beta chain was sequenced for a study of blood T cell repertoires in COVID-19. About the study: Sources were T cells, B-cell-depleted T cells, or PBMCs; the material itself was cDNA or gDNA.

TCRdb keeps only in-frame clones here, not all; method: immunoSEQ multiplex PCR. In the table there are around 290,000 clones, approximately 91% of which are singletons. Participants spanned ages about 18 to 95 years and resided in about two dozen US areas. Cohort 3 recovery required two negative PCRs, clearance, or symptom resolution. Germline CDR1 reads SGHDT; CDR2 reads YYEEEE. Trimming cost V 0 bases and J 3 bases; bases outside gene matches: 2. The CDR3 sequence is 16 residues long. J is TRBJ2-1 and V is TRBV5-6; 11 bases map to TRBD2. The source material was PBMCs or T cells enriched from blood (not recorded which). The clonotype comes from a woman in her 30s who had recovered from COVID-19. CDR3 sequence reads: CASSLASGGIYNEQFF. CDR3 in DNA: TGTGCCAGCAGCTTGGCTAGCGGGGGGATCTACAATGAGCAGTTCTTC.